This entry is about one T cell receptor beta chain. Time point meaning: pre-treatment sample, taken before nivolumab and TIL therapy. Adults with stage 4 NSCLC were enrolled in a phase I trial. The data stem from a study of TIL therapy for anti-PD-1-resistant metastatic lung cancer. Turning to the study itself: Tumors carried a median roughly 1.5 non-synonymous mutations per megabase.

This was the immunoSEQ v3 assay. TCRdb's copy holds only in-frame clones and misses some; the assay was immunoSEQ multiplex PCR. The sample records under 70,000 clones, around 70% being singletons. The ends were cut back, 6 bases at V and 3 bases at J, with 9 bases in the middle. The CDR3 is 12 amino acids. The V gene's germline CDR1 is MDHEN and CDR2 SYDVKM. The material sequenced was blood, taken at baseline. The chain combines TRBV28 with TRBJ2-7; D may correspond to TRBD1 or TRBD2 (5 bases each). This sequence was found in a person between 30 and 80 years old with non-small cell lung cancer. CDR3: CASRRDGYEQYF. DNA for the CDR3: TGTGCCAGCAGACGGGACGGCTACGAGCAGTACTTC.